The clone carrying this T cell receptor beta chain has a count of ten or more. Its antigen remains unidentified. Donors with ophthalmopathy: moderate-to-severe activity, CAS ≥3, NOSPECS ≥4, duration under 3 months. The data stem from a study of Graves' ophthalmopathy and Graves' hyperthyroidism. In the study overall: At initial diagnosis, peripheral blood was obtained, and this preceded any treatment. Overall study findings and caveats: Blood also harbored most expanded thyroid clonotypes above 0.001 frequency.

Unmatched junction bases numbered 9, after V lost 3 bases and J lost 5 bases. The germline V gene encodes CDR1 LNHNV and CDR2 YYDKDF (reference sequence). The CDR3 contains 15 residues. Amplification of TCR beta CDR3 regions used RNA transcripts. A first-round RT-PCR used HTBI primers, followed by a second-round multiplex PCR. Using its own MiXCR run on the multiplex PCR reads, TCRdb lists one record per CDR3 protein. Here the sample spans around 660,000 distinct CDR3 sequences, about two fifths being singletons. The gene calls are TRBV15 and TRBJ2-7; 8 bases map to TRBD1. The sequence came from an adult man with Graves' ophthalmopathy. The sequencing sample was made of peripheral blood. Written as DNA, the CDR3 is TGTGCCACCAGCAGGGAAACAGGGGGTGGGAACGAGCAGTACTTC. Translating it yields CATSRETGGGNEQYF.